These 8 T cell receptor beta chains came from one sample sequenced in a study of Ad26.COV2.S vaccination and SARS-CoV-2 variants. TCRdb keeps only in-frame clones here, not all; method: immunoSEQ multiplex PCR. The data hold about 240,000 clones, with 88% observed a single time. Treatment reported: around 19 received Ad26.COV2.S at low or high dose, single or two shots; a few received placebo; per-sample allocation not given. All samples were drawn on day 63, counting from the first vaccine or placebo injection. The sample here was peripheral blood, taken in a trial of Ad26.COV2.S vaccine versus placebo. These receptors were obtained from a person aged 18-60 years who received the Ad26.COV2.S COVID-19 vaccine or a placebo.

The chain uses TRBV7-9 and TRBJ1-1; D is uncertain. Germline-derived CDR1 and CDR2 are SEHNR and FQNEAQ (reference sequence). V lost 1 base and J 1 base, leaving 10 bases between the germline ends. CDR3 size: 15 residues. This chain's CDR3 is CASSLEALPNTEAFF. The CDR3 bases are TGTGCCAGCAGCTTAGAGGCCTTGCCGAACACTGAAGCTTTCTTT.

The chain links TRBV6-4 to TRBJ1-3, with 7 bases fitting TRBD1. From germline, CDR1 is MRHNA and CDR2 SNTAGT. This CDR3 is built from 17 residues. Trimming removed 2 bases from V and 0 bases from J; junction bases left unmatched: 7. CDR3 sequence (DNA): TGTGCCAGCAGTGACCCCCAGGGGGACTTCTCTGGAAACACCATATATTTT. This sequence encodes CASSDPQGDFSGNTIYF.

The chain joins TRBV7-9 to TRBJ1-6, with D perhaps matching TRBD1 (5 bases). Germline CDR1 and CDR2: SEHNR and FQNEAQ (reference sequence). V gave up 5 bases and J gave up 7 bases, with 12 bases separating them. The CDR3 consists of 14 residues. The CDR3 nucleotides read TGTGCCAGCAGCACTGGGACTTGGAATTCACCCCTCCACTTT. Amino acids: CASSTGTWNSPLHF.

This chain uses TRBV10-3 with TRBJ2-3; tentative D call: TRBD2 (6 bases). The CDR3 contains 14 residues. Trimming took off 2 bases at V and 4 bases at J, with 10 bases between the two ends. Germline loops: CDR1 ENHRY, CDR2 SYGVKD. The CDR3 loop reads CAISEVRGADTQYF. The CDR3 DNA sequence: TGTGCCATCAGTGAGGTCCGCGGGGCAGATACGCAGTATTTT.

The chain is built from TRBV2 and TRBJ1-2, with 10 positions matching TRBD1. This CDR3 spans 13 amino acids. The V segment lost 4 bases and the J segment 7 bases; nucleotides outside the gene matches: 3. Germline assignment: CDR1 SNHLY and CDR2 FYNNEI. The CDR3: CASSVGDRGGYTF. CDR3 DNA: TGTGCCAGCAGTGTGGGGGACAGGGGTGGCTACACCTTC.

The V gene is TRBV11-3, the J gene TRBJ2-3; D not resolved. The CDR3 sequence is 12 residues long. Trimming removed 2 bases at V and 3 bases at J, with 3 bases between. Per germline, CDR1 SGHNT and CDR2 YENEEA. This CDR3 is CASSLRTDTQYF. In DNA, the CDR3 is TGTGCCAGCAGCTTACGAACAGATACGCAGTATTTT.

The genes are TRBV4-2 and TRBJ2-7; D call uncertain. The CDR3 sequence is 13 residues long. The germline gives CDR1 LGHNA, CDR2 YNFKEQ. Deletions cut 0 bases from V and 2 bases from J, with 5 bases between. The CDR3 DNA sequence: TGTGCCAGCAGCCAAGAACGACCCTACGAGCAGTACTTC. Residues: CASSQERPYEQYF.

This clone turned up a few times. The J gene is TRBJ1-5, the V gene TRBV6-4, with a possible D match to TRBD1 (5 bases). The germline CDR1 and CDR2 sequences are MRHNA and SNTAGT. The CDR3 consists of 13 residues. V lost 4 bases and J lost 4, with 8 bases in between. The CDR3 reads CASSAQGNQPQHF. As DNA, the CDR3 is TGTGCCAGCAGTGCCCAGGGAAATCAGCCCCAGCATTTT.